These T cell receptor beta chains were read from a single sample in a study of shared clonotypes between healthy human individuals. The assay was immunoSEQ multiplex PCR, and TCRdb's table has in-frame clones only and misses some. The sample shows a few million clones, 93% of them seen only once. Sample: naive CD8+ T cells from PBMCs. Source of these receptors: a man aged 18 to 35 in good health. Some clones in this sample may be carry-over from other donors' samples. The CDR3 runs from the conserved cysteine through the conserved F or W. The D gene is left open where the match is weak. A row's size may be missing; if present it is once, few, many or a size class.

abundance | d_gene | j_gene | v_gene | CDR3nt | CDR3aa
NA | NA | TRBJ2-7 | TRBV7-9 | TGTGCCAGCAGCCCGCAGACTGGATCCTACGAGCAGTACTTC | CASSPQTGSYEQYF
NA | TRBD2 | TRBJ2-1 | TRBV7-8 | TGTGCCAGCAGCTTAGGACTAGCGGGTGCTTCGGGCTACAATGAGCAGTTCTTC | CASSLGLAGASGYNEQFF
NA | TRBD1 | TRBJ2-2 | TRBV15 | TGTGCCACCAGCCGCCTCGGACAGGACACCGGGGAGCTGTTTTTT | CATSRLGQDTGELFF
NA | NA | TRBJ1-3 | TRBV27 | TGTGCCAGCAGTGCCTCGACAGTCTCTGGAAACACCATATATTTT | CASSASTVSGNTIYF
once | NA | TRBJ2-5 | TRBV5-1 | TGCGCCAGCAGCTTGGGCCTGGGTATCCAAGAGACCCAGTACTTC | CASSLGLGIQETQYF
NA | TRBD2 | TRBJ2-5 | TRBV13 | TGTGCCAGCAGCGCCCGGGGACTAGCGGCCCGGGTGGCCCAGTACTTC | CASSARGLAARVAQYF
NA | NA | TRBJ2-5 | TRBV27 | TGTGCCAGCAGTTTATTAACAGGGCAGGGGTGGGAGACCCAGTACTTC | CASSLLTGQGWETQYF
NA | TRBD1 | TRBJ2-7 | TRBV5-1 | TGCGCCAGCAGCCCGAGGACAGGGCAGTACGAGCAGTACTTC | CASSPRTGQYEQYF
NA | TRBD2 | TRBJ2-3 | TRBV30 | TGTGCCTGGAGGAAAAAGCGGGAATCCAATGCAGATACGCAGTATTTT | CAWRKKRESNADTQYF
NA | NA | TRBJ2-3 | TRBV29-1 | TGCAGCGTTGAAGATCTGGAACAATCTAGCACAGATACGCAGTATTTT | CSVEDLEQSSTDTQYF
once | NA | TRBJ2-4 | TRBV27 | TGTGCCAGCAGTTTATCAGCAATTCTAGCCAAAAACATTCAGTACTTC | CASSLSAILAKNIQYF
NA | TRBD2 | TRBJ2-1 | TRBV14 | TGTGCCAGCAGCCCTTGGACTAGCAATGAGCAGTTCTTC | CASSPWTSNEQFF